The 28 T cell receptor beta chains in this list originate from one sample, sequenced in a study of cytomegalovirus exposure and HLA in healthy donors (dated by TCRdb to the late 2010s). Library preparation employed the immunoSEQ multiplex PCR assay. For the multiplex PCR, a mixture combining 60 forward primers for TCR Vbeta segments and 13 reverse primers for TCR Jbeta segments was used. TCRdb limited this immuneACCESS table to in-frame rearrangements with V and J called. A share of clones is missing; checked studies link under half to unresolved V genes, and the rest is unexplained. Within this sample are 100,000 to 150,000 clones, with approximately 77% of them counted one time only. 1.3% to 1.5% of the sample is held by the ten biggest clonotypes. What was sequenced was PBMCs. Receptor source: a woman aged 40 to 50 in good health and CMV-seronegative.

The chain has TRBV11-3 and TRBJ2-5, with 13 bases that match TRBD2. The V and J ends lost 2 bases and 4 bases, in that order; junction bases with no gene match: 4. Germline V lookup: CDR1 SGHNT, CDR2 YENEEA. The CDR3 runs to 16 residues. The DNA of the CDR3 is TGTGCCAGCAGCTTACGGACTAGCGGGGGAAGAGAGACCCAGTACTTC. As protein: CASSLRTSGGRETQYF.

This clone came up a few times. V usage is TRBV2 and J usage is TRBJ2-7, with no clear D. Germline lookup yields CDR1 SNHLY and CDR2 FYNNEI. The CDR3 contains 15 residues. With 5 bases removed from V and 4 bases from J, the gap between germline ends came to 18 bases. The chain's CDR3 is CASSPFSFSTYEQYF. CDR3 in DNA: TGTGCCAGCAGTCCTTTCAGTTTCTCAACATACGAGCAGTACTTC.

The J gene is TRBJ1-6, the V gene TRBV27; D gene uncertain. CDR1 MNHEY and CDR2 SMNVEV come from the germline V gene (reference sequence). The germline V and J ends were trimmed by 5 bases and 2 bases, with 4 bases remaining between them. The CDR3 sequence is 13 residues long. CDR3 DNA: TGTGCCAGCAGTGGAGCCTATAATTCACCCCTCCACTTT. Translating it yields CASSGAYNSPLHF.

The CDR3 nucleotides are TGTGCCAGCAGCGGGGACAGCTACGAGCAGTACTTC. It translates to CASSGDSYEQYF. The chain links TRBV7-2 to TRBJ2-7; TRBD1 matches 7 bases. V was pared by 5 bases and J by 3 bases, with 1 base of the junction left unmatched. Germline loops: CDR1 SGHTA, CDR2 FQGNSA. The CDR3 runs 12 residues.

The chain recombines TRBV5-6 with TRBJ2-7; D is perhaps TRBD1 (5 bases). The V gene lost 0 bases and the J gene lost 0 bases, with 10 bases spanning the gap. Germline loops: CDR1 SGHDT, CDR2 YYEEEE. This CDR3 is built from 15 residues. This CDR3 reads CASSLGGSSSYEQYF. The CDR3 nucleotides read TGTGCCAGCAGCTTGGGGGGCTCGAGCTCCTACGAGCAGTACTTC.

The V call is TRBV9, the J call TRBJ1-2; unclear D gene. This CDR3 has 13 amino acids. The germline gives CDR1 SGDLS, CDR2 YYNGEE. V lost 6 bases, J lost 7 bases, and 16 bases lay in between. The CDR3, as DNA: TGTGCCAGCACCGCCGAATCAGCGGGTGGCTACACCTTC. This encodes CASTAESAGGYTF. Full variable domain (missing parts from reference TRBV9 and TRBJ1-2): DSGVTQTPKHLITATGQRVTLRCSPRSGDLSVYWYQQSLDQGLQFLIQYYNGEERAKGNILERFSAQQFPDLHSELNLSSLELGDSALYFCASTAESAGGYTFGSGTRLTVV.

CDR3 amino acids: CATSRMGLVGQFF. The DNA of the CDR3 is TGTGCCACCAGCAGAATGGGACTAGTCGGGCAGTTCTTC. The genes are TRBV15 and TRBJ2-1; 8 bases are shared with TRBD2. Trimming cost V 2 bases and J 12 bases; bases outside gene matches: 6. The CDR3 extends over 13 amino acids. CDR1 is LNHNV and CDR2 is YYDKDF in the germline V gene (reference sequence).

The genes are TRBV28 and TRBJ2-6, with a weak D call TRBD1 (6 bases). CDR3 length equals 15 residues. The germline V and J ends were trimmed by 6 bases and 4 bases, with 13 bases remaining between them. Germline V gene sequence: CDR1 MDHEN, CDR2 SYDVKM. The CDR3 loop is CASSLTGSGANVLTF. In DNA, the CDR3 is TGTGCCAGCAGCCTGACAGGTTCAGGGGCCAACGTCCTGACTTTC.

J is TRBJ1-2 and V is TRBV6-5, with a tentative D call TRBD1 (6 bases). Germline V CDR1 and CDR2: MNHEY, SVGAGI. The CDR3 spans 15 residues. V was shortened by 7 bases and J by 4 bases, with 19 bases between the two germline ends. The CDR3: CASIKGEGVSYGYTF. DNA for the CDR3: TGTGCCAGCATCAAGGGAGAGGGGGTCAGCTATGGCTACACCTTC.

Here the CDR3 reads CASTRSGSYTEAFF. The CDR3 nucleotides are TGTGCCAGTACGAGATCTGGTAGTTACACTGAAGCTTTCTTT. V usage is TRBV28 and J usage is TRBJ1-1; D is undetermined. The CDR3 sequence is 14 residues long. The germline V and J ends were trimmed by 9 bases and 3 bases, with 17 bases remaining between them. Looked up from germline, CDR1 is MDHEN and CDR2 is SYDVKM.

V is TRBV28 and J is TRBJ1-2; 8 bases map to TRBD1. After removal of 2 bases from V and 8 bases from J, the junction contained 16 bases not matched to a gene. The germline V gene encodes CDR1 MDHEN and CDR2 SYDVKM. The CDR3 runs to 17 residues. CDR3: CASSLNLGRTGTSGYTF. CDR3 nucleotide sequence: TGTGCCAGCAGTTTAAATTTGGGACGGACAGGGACTTCAGGCTACACCTTC.

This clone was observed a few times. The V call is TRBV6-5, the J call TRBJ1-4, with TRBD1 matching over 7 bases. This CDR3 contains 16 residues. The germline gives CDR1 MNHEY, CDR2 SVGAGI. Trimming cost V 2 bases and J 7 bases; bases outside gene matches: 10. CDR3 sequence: CASSYLSTGQSEKLFF. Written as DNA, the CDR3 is TGTGCCAGCAGTTACCTCTCGACAGGGCAGAGTGAAAAACTGTTTTTT.

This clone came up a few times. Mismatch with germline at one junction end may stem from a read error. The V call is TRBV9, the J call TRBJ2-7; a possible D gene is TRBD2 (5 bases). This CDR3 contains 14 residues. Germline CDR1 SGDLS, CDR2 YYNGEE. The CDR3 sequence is CASNVGKGGGVQYF. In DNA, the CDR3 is TGTGCCAGCAACGTAGGGAAAGGAGGTGGGGTGCAGTACTTC.

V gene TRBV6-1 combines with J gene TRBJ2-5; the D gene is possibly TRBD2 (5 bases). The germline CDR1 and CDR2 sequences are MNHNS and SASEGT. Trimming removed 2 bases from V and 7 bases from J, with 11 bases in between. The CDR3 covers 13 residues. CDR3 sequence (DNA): TGTGCCAGCAGTGAACTAGGAGGCGGGACCCAGTACTTC. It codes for CASSELGGGTQYF.

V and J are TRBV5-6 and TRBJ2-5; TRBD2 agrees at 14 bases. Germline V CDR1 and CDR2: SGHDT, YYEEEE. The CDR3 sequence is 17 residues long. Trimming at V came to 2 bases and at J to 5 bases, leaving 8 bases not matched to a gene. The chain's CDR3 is CASSFRLAGGPRETQYF. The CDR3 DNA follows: TGTGCCAGCAGCTTCCGACTAGCGGGGGGGCCCCGGGAGACCCAGTACTTC.

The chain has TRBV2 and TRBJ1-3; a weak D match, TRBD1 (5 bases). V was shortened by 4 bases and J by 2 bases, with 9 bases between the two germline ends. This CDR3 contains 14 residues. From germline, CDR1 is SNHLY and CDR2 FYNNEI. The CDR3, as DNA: TGTGCCAGCAGTGTTCAGGGTACTGGAAACACCATATATTTT. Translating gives CASSVQGTGNTIYF.

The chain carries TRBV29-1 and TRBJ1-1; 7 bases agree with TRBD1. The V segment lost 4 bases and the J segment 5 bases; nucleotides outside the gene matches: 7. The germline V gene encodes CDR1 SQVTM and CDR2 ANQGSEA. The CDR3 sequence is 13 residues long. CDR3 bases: TGCAGCGTTGTGGGACAGTTTGTGACTGAAGCTTTCTTT. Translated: CSVVGQFVTEAFF.

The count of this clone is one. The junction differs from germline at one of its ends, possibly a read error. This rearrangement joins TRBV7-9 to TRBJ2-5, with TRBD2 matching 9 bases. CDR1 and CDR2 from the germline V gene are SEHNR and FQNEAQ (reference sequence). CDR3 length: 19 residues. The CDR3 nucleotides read TGTGCCAACAGCTCAAGTCGAGGGCGTAGCGGGGGATACCAAGAGACCCAGTACTTC. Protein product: CANSSSRGRSGGYQETQYF.

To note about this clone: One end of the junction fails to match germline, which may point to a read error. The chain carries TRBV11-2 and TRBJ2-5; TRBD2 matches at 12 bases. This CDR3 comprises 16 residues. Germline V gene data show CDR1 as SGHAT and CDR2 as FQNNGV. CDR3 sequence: CARSSWTSGDQETQYF. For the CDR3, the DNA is TGTGCCAGAAGCTCCTGGACTAGCGGGGACCAAGAGACCCAGTACTTC.

The CDR3 protein is CAIRSEGNNQPQHF. Written as DNA, the CDR3 is TGTGCCATCAGATCCGAGGGTAACAATCAGCCCCAGCATTTT. The rearrangement uses TRBV10-3 and TRBJ1-5; D unresolved. This CDR3 has 14 residues. Deletions cut 6 bases from V and 3 bases from J, with 12 bases between. The germline CDR1 and CDR2 sequences are ENHRY and SYGVKD.

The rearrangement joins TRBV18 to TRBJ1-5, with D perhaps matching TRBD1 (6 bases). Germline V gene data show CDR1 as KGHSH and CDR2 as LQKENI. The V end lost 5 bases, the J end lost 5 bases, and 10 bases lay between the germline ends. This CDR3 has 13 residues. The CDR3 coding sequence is TGTGCCAGCTCAGTACAGGGAGATCAGCCCCAGCATTTT. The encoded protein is CASSVQGDQPQHF.

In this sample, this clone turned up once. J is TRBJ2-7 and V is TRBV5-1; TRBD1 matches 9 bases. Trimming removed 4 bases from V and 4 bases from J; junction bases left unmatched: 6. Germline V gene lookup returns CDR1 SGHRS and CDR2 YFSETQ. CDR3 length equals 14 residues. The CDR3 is CASSIGGQGYEQYF. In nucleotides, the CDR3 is TGCGCCAGCAGCATCGGGGGACAGGGTTACGAGCAGTACTTC.

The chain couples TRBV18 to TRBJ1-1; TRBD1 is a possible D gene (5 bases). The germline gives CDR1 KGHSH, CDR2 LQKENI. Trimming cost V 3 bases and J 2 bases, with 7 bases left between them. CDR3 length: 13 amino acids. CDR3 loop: CASSPTGNTEAFF. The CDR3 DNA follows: TGTGCCAGCTCACCCACAGGAAACACTGAAGCTTTCTTT. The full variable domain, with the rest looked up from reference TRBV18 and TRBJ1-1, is NAGVMQNPRHLVRRRGQEARLRCSPMKGHSHVYWYRQLPEEGLKFMVYLQKENIIDESGMPKERFSAEFPKEGPSILRIQQVVRGDSAAYFCASSPTGNTEAFFGQGTRLTVV.

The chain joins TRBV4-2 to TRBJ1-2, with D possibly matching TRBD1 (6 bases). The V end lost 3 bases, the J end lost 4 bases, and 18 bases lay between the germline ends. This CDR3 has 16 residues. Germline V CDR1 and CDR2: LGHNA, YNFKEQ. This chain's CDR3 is CASSQENTGTPYGYTF. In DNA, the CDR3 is TGTGCCAGCAGCCAGGAAAACACCGGGACACCCTATGGCTACACCTTC.

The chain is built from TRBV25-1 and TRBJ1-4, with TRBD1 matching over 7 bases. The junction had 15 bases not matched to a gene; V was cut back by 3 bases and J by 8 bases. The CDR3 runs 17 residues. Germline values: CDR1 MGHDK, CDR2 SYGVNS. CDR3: CASSDSTGVRLREKLFF. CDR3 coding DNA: TGTGCCAGCAGTGATTCAACAGGGGTTAGGCTTAGGGAAAAACTGTTTTTT.

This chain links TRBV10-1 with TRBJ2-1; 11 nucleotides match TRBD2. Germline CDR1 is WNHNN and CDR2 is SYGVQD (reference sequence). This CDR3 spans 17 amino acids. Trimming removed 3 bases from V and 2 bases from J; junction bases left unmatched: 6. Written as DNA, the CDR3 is TGCGCCAGCAGTGACCCCCCGGGACTAGCGGCCTACAATGAGCAGTTCTTC. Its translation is CASSDPPGLAAYNEQFF.

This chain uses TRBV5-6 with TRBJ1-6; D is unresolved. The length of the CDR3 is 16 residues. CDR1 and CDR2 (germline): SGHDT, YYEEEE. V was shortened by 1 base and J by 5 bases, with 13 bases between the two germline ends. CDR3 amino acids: CASSLRTEPHNSPLHF. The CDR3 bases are TGTGCCAGCAGCTTGAGAACAGAACCCCATAATTCACCCCTCCACTTT.

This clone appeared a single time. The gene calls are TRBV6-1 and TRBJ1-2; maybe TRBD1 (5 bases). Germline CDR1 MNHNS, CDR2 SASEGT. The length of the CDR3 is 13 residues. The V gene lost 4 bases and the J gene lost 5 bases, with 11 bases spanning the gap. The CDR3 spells CASSVGVEYGYTF. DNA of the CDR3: TGTGCCAGCAGTGTAGGGGTTGAGTATGGCTACACCTTC.